A single sample is the source of the 11 T cell receptor beta chains below, sequenced in a study of blood T cell repertoires in COVID-19. TCRdb's copy holds only in-frame clones and misses some; the assay was immunoSEQ multiplex PCR. The sample yields some 290,000 clones, around 90% seen once. What was sequenced was PBMCs or T cells enriched from blood (not recorded which). The receptors derive from a woman in her thirties or forties with acute COVID-19.

The rearrangement links TRBV5-4 to TRBJ2-3, with 11 bases aligning to TRBD2. Germline assignment: CDR1 SGHNT and CDR2 YYREEE (reference sequence). Unmatched junction bases numbered 7, after V lost 0 bases and J lost 4 bases. The CDR3 runs to 17 residues. CDR3: CASSLGLIAGGPDTQYF. For the CDR3, the DNA is TGTGCCAGCAGCTTGGGACTTATAGCGGGGGGGCCAGATACGCAGTATTTT.

This chain connects TRBV4-3 to TRBJ2-7; a weak D match, TRBD2 (6 bases). The CDR3 contains 15 residues. V was shortened by 0 bases and J by 1 base, with 10 bases between the two germline ends. CDR1 LGHNA and CDR2 YSLEER come from the germline V gene. The CDR3 coding sequence is TGCGCCAGCAGCCAAGACACTAGCCTTTCCTACGAGCAGTACTTC. Protein: CASSQDTSLSYEQYF.

For the CDR3, the DNA is TGTGCCAGCAGTTTTTCGGACATGTATGGCTACACCTTC. This gives the protein CASSFSDMYGYTF. The rearrangement links TRBV27 to TRBJ1-2; weak D call: TRBD1 (5 bases). Trimming took off 3 bases at V and 5 bases at J, with 10 bases between the two ends. Germline V gives CDR1 MNHEY, CDR2 SMNVEV (reference sequence). The CDR3 loop spans 13 amino acids.

This rearrangement joins TRBV7-2 to TRBJ1-2; D is unresolved. Deletions cut 4 bases from V and 5 bases from J, with 11 bases between. Per the germline V gene, CDR1 is SGHTA and CDR2 is FQGNSA. The CDR3 covers 13 residues. For the CDR3, the DNA is TGTGCCAGCAGCTCCCGGTCCCCTTATGGCTACACCTTC. This sequence encodes CASSSRSPYGYTF.

As DNA, the CDR3 is TGTGCCACCAGCAGAGACAGGGGGAAGTACGAGCAGTACTTC. Amino acids: CATSRDRGKYEQYF. The rearrangement joins TRBV15 to TRBJ2-7; 7 positions match TRBD1. The germline CDR1 and CDR2 sequences are LNHNV and YYDKDF (reference sequence). The CDR3 has 14 amino acids. V was pared by 0 bases and J by 4 bases, with 3 bases of the junction left unmatched.

The gene calls are TRBV25-1 and TRBJ1-1; a possible D gene is TRBD1 (6 bases). V was clipped by 7 bases and J by 5 bases, with 14 bases between them. The CDR3 runs to 13 residues. Germline V gene data show CDR1 as MGHDK and CDR2 as SYGVNS. CDR3 protein: CASTMGASTEAFF. CDR3 coding DNA: TGTGCCAGCACTATGGGGGCTAGTACTGAAGCTTTCTTT.

This clone has just one count. The V call is TRBV11-3, the J call TRBJ2-1; perhaps TRBD2 as D (6 bases). V was clipped by 4 bases and J by 9 bases, with 13 bases between them. Germline V gives CDR1 SGHNT, CDR2 YENEEA. This CDR3 is 13 amino acids long. The CDR3 protein is CASSSRLEGEQFF. The CDR3 bases are TGTGCCAGCAGCTCTAGACTAGAGGGTGAGCAGTTCTTC.

The CDR3 loop reads CASSPPPPFNEKLFF. The CDR3 bases are TGTGCCAGCAGCCCCCCCCCTCCTTTTAATGAAAAACTGTTTTTT. This chain connects TRBV7-9 to TRBJ1-4; D uncertain. Per germline, CDR1 SEHNR and CDR2 FQNEAQ (reference sequence). Trimming stripped 5 bases from V and 4 bases from J, with 14 bases between. The CDR3 length is 15 residues.

J is TRBJ2-1 and V is TRBV6-1; 10 positions match TRBD2. The CDR3 consists of 16 residues. From germline, CDR1 is MNHNS and CDR2 SASEGT. V trimming: 4 bases; J trimming: 3 bases; junction bases outside the gene matches: 6. The CDR3 region is CASSAGLAVGYNEQFF. CDR3 bases: TGTGCCAGCAGTGCTGGACTAGCGGTTGGCTACAATGAGCAGTTCTTC.

The J gene is TRBJ1-1, the V gene TRBV5-1; TRBD1 matches 8 bases. Trimming removed 4 bases from V and 1 base from J; junction bases left unmatched: 9. Germline V gene data show CDR1 as SGHRS and CDR2 as YFSETQ. The CDR3 is 16 residues long. CDR3 sequence: CASSPGTGQGNTEAFF. The CDR3 DNA reads as TGCGCCAGCAGCCCCGGGACAGGTCAGGGGAACACTGAAGCTTTCTTT. The entire variable domain, with the rest obtained from reference TRBV5-1 and TRBJ1-1, is as follows: KAGVTQTPRYLIKTRGQQVTLSCSPISGHRSVSWYQQTPGQGLQFLFEYFSETQRNKGNFPGRFSGRQFSNSRSEMNVSTLELGDSALYLCASSPGTGQGNTEAFFGQGTRLTVV.

The rearrangement joins TRBV4-3 to TRBJ1-2; 8 nucleotides agree with TRBD1. The CDR3 covers 15 residues. Germline V gene sequence: CDR1 LGHNA, CDR2 YSLEER. V was clipped by 6 bases and J by 13 bases; unmatched bases: 19. For the CDR3, the DNA is TGCGCCAGCAGTCAACAGCGGGACAGGAATGGTTGGACCACCTTC. It codes for CASSQQRDRNGWTTF.